This TCR beta chain was recorded in a study of T cells in Graves' hyperthyroidism and ophthalmopathy. Diagnosing involved the use of clinical symptoms, serum thyroxine and TRAb, thyroid ultrasound and orbital computed tomography. The PBMCs studied were ones that came from 10 ml fresh peripheral blood. Worth noting for this clonotype: Its antigen is not identified.

TCR beta CDR3 regions were amplified from RNA. The HTBI primer set served for first-round RT-PCR of the TCR CDR3. A single record per CDR3 protein comes from TCRdb applying MiXCR to the multiplex PCR reads. The sample includes a few hundred thousand distinct CDR3 sequences, around 20% of them seen just once. Notes on the study in general: Among thyroid clonotypes expanded above 0.001, most also appeared in blood.

V lost 3 bases, J lost 2 bases, and 7 bases stayed unmatched. The CDR3 is 18 amino acids. CDR1 is SGHRS, CDR2 YFSETQ, per germline. V gene TRBV5-1 combines with J gene TRBJ2-3; 15 bases are shared with TRBD2. Sequencing used blood. This TCR derives from a man aged 18 to 30 with Graves' ophthalmopathy. CDR3 bases: TGCGCCAGCAGCTGGGGACTAGCGGGGGGCCGGGTCACAGATACGCAGTATTTT. This codes for CASSWGLAGGRVTDTQYF.